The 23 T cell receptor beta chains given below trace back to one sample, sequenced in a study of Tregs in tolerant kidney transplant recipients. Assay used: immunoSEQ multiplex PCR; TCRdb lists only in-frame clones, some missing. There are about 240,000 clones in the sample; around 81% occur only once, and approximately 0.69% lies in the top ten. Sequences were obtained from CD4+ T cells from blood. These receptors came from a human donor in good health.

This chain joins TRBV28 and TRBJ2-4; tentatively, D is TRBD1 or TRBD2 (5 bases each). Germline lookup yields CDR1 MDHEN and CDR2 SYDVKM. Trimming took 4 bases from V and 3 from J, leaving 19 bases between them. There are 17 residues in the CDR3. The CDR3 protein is CASSSPRGGQIKNIQYF. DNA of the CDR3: TGTGCCAGCAGTTCTCCTCGGGGCGGGCAAATCAAAAACATTCAGTACTTC.

CDR3 loop: CASNRGQNTEAFF. The CDR3 DNA reads TGTGCCAGCAATAGAGGACAGAACACTGAAGCTTTCTTT. The chain joins TRBV6-6 to TRBJ1-1; TRBD1 is a possible D gene (5 bases). Per germline, CDR1 MNHNY and CDR2 SVGAGI (reference sequence). The CDR3 sequence is 13 residues long. Between the trimmed V and J ends, which lost 7 bases and 1 base, there was a span of 10 bases.

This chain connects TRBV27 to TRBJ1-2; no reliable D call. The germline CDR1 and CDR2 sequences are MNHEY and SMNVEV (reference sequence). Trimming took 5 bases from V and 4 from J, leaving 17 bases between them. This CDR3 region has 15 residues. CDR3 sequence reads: CASSPNSIHSYGYTF. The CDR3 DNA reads TGTGCCAGCAGTCCGAACTCAATCCACAGCTATGGCTACACCTTC.

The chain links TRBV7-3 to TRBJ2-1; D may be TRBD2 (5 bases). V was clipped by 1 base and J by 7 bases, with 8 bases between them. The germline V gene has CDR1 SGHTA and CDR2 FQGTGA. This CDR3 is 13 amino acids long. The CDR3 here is CASSLRPGNEQFF. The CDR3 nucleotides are TGTGCCAGCAGCTTAAGGCCGGGGAATGAGCAGTTCTTC. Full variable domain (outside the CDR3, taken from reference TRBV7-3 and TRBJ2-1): GAGVSQTPSNKVTEKGKYVELRCDPISGHTALYWYRQSLGQGPEFLIYFQGTGAADDSGLPNDRFFAVRPEGSVSTLKIQRTERGDSAVYLCASSLRPGNEQFFGPGTRLTVL.

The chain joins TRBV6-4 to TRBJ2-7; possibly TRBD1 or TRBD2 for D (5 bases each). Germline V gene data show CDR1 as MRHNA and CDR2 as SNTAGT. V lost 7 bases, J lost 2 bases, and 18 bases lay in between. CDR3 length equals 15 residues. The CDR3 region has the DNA TGTGCCAGCATTACGGGACCCCACTTACCCTACGAGCAGTACTTC. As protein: CASITGPHLPYEQYF.

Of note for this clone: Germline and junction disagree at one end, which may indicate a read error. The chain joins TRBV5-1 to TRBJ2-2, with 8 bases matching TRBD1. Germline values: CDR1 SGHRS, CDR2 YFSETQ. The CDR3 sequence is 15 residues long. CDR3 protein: CASSLDQGATGERFF. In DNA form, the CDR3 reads TGCGCCAGCAGCTTGGACCAGGGGGCTACCGGGGAGCGGTTTTTT.

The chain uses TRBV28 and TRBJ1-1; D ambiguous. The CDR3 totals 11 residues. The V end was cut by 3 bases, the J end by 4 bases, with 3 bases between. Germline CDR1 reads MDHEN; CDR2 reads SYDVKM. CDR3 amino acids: CASSLFTEAFF. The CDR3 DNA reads TGTGCCAGCAGTTTGTTCACTGAAGCTTTCTTT.

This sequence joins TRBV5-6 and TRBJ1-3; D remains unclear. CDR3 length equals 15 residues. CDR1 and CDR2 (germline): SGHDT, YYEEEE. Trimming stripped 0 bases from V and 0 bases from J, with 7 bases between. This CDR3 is CASSLGQRSGNTIYF. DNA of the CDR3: TGTGCCAGCAGCTTGGGACAACGCTCTGGAAACACCATATATTTT.

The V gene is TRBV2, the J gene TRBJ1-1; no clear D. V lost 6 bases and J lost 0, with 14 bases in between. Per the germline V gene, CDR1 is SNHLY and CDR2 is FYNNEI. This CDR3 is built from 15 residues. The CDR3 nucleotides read TGTGCCAGCAGATACGAAGGCAGAGTGAACACTGAAGCTTTCTTT. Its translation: CASRYEGRVNTEAFF.

CDR3 nucleotides: TGTGCCAGCAGCTCTCTACGGGGACAGGGGGACTCCTACGAGCAGTACTTC. Translated: CASSSLRGQGDSYEQYF. This rearrangement joins TRBV14 to TRBJ2-7; 11 positions agree with TRBD1. Germline V gene sequence: CDR1 SGHDN, CDR2 FVKESK. The CDR3 spans 17 residues. The V gene end was trimmed by 5 bases and the J gene end by 0 bases; junction bases not matched to a gene: 9.

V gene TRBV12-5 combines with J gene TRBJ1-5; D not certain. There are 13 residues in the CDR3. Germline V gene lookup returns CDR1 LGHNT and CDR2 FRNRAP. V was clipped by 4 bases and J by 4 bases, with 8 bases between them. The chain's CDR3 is CASGSNTNQPQHF. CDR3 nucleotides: TGTGCTAGTGGTTCGAATACTAATCAGCCCCAGCATTTT.

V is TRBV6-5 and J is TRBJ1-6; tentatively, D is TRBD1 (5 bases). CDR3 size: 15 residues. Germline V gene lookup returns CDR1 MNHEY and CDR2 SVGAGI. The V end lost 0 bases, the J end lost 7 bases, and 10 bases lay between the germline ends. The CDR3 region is CASSYSGRQNSPLHF. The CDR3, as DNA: TGTGCCAGCAGTTACTCGGGACGGCAGAATTCACCCCTCCACTTT.

The CDR3 loop is CASSSGGGTDTQYF. As DNA, the CDR3 is TGTGCCAGCAGCTCAGGGGGTGGCACAGATACGCAGTATTTT. The chain employs TRBV11-3 and TRBJ2-3; the match to TRBD1 covers 7 bases. This CDR3 has 14 amino acids. Germline V gene data show CDR1 as SGHNT and CDR2 as YENEEA. V lost 4 bases to trimming and J lost 1 base; unmatched junction nucleotides: 2.

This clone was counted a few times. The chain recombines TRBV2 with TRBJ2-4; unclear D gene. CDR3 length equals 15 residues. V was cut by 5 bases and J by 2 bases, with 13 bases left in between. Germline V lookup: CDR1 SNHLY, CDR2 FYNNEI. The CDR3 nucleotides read TGTGCCAGCAGTACGCTAGGAGTTACCAAAAACATTCAGTACTTC. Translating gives CASSTLGVTKNIQYF.

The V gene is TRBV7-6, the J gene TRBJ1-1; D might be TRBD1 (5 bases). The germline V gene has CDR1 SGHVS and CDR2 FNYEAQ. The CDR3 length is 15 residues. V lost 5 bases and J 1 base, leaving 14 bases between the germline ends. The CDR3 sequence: CASSAGHGGNTEAFF. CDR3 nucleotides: TGTGCCAGCAGCGCCGGTCATGGGGGGAACACTGAAGCTTTCTTT.

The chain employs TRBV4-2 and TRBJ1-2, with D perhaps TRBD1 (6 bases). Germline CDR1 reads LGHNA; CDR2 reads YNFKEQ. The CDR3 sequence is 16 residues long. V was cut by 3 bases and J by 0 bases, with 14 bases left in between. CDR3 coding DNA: TGTGCCAGCAGCCACGCCAAGGACAGAACTAACTATGGCTACACCTTC. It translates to CASSHAKDRTNYGYTF.

CDR3 amino acids: CATSMREGRGRQPQHF. CDR3 nucleotides: TGTGCCACCAGCATGAGGGAAGGCAGGGGAAGGCAGCCCCAGCATTTT. The chain couples TRBV15 to TRBJ1-5; D possibly corresponds to TRBD1 (6 bases). Germline CDR1 reads LNHNV; CDR2 reads YYDKDF (reference sequence). V was cut by 4 bases and J by 7 bases, with 20 bases left in between. The CDR3 covers 16 residues.

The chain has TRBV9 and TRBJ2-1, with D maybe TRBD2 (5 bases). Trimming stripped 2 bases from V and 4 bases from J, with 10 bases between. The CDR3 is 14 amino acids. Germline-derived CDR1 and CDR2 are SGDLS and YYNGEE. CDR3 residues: CASSVSGDYNEQFF. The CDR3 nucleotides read TGTGCCAGCAGCGTCTCCGGGGATTACAATGAGCAGTTCTTC.

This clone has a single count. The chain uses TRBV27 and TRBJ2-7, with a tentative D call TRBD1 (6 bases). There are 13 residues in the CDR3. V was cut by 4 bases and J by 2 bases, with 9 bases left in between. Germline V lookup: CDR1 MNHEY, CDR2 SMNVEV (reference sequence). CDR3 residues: CASSWGQTYEQYF. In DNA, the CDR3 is TGTGCCAGCAGTTGGGGGCAAACCTACGAGCAGTACTTC.

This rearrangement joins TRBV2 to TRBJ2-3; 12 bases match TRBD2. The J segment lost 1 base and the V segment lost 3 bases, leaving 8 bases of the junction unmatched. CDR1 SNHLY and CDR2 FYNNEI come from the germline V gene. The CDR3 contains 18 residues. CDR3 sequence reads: CASSEGLTSGGRTDTQYF. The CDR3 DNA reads TGTGCCAGCAGTGAGGGATTGACTAGCGGGGGACGCACAGATACGCAGTATTTT.

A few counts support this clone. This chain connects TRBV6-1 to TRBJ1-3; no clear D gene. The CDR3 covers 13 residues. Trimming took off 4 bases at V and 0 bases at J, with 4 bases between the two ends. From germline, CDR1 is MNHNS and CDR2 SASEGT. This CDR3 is CASSASSGNTIYF. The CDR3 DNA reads TGTGCCAGCAGTGCTTCCTCTGGAAACACCATATATTTT.

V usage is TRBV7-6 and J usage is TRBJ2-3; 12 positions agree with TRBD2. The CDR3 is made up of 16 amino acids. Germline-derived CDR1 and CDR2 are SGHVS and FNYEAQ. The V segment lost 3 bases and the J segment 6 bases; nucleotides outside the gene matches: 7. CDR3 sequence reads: CASSFELAGGRDTQYF. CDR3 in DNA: TGTGCCAGCAGCTTCGAACTAGCGGGGGGTAGGGATACGCAGTATTTT.

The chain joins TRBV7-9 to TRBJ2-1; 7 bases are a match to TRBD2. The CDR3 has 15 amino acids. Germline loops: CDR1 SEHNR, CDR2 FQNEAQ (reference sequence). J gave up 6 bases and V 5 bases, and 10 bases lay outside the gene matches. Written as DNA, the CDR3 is TGTGCCAGCAGCCCCCAGGGAGGGTTCGGCAATGAGCAGTTCTTC. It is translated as CASSPQGGFGNEQFF.